The rows below give T cell receptor beta chains drawn from one sample of a study of OX40 agonist ivuxolimab in advanced cancers. The protocol was immunoSEQ multiplex PCR, while the TCRdb copy is restricted to in-frame clones and leaves out a portion. Of about 50,000 clones in the sample, 80% to 90% were seen once. The input for sequencing was CD4+ or CD8+ T cells sorted from blood, taken in a trial of the OX40 agonist ivuxolimab. These receptors came from an adult with an advanced solid tumor such as melanoma, head and neck, liver or kidney cancer. CDR3s include the opening cysteine and the closing phenylalanine or tryptophan. A D gene is named only where the DNA matches it firmly. Expanded clones are given a class, and other clones once, few, many or no size at all.

TRBV30	NA	TRBJ1-2	NA	TGTGCCTGGAGCTCCCGGAGCTATGGCTACACCTTC	CAWSSRSYGYTF
TRBV15	NA	TRBJ1-2	TRBD1	TGTGCCACCAGCAGAGATGGGACAGGGGCTCTCTATGGCTACACCTTC	CATSRDGTGALYGYTF
TRBV6-6	NA	TRBJ1-1	NA	TGTGCCAGCAGTCCCGAGGGGGGGTACACTGAAGCTTTCTTT	CASSPEGGYTEAFF
TRBV5-5	once	TRBJ1-5	NA	TGTGCCAGCAGCTTGGATTCCAGGGTGAGCAATCAGCCCCAGCATTTT	CASSLDSRVSNQPQHF
TRBV27	NA	TRBJ1-5	NA	TGTGCCAGCAGTGACCTATTCAATCAGCCCCAGCATTTT	CASSDLFNQPQHF
TRBV14	NA	TRBJ2-1	NA	TGTGCCAGCAGCCTTCAGCGGAGCTCCTACAATGAGCAGTTCTTC	CASSLQRSSYNEQFF
TRBV6-1	NA	TRBJ2-1	NA	TGTGCCAGCAGGGAGACAGGGAGGAATGAGCAGTTCTTC	CASRETGRNEQFF
TRBV19	NA	TRBJ1-2	NA	TGTGCCAGTAGTATGGGTCTCCTTTTACAGGGATCAGAGTATGGCTACACCTTC	CASSMGLLLQGSEYGYTF
TRBV7-2	NA	TRBJ1-5	NA	TGTGCCAGCAGCCCGAGGGGGGATCAGCCCCAGCATTTT	CASSPRGDQPQHF
TRBV5-1	NA	TRBJ2-2	TRBD2	TGCGCCAGCAGAGCGGGAGAGGGGGCCGGGGAGCTGTTTTTT	CASRAGEGAGELFF
TRBV28	NA	TRBJ2-1	TRBD2	TGTGCCAGCATGAGCGGGAGTGCAGGAAATGAGCAGTTCTTC	CASMSGSAGNEQFF
TRBV5-1	few	TRBJ1-2	TRBD1	TGCGCCAGCAGCATTACTGGACAGGGCGACTATGGCTACACCTTC	CASSITGQGDYGYTF
TRBV5-5	NA	TRBJ1-2	TRBD1	TGTGCCAGCAGCACTGACAGGGAGGGTGGCTACACCTTC	CASSTDREGGYTF